The entry that follows covers one T cell receptor beta chain sequence. Its antigen is not identified. CDR1 and CDR2 from the germline V gene are SGDLS and YYNGEE. With V trimmed by 2 bases and J by 5 bases, 14 bases remained unmatched. The CDR3 runs to 17 residues. The data derive from a study of cytomegalovirus exposure and HLA in healthy donors. Overall study results and limits: Highest at DRB1 and lowest at HLA-C, TCR association rates differed among HLA loci in a later analysis. Rarity held for most TCR sequences, but there were some public TCRs that occurred in many donors. According to an earlier analysis, most TCR beta V segments yielded productive rearrangements about 87% or about 30% of the time.

The PCR was carried out with 60 Vbeta primers and 13 Jbeta primers. The method was immunoSEQ multiplex PCR; TCRdb's version includes in-frame clones alone and lacks a portion of them. The sample includes around 150,000 clones, 80% seen only once; the top ten take approximately 6.5%. At sampling all donors were nominally healthy, likely with unrecorded immune exposures. This clonotype was obtained from a male donor in good health and CMV-seropositive. The specimen was PBMCs. V and J are TRBV9 and TRBJ1-1; 8 bases agree with TRBD1. CDR3 residues: CASSVGSAGQGRTEAFF. CDR3 bases: TGTGCCAGCAGCGTTGGATCCGCTGGACAGGGTCGGACTGAAGCTTTCTTT.